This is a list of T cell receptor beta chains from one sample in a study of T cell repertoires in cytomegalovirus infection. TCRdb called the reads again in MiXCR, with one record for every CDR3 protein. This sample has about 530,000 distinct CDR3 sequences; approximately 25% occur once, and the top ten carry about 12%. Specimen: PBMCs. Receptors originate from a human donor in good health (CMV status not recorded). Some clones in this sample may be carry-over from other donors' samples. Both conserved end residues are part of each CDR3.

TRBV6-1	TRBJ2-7	CASSESDRREQYF
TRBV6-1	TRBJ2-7	CASSFSRGQNYEQYF
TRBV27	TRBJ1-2	CASSLQGANYGYTF
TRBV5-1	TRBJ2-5	CASSRDSPETQYF
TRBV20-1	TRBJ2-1	CSARLAGGPYNEQFF
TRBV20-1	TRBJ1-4	CSARDPGGGEKLFF
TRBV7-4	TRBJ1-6	CANPVDQGAGSPLHF
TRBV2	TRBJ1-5	CASRGPNPGGNQPQHF
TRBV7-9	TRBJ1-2	CASSLTGLYGYTF
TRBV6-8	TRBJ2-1	CASSPGQGQNEQFF
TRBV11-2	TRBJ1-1	CASSLEGTGFEAFF
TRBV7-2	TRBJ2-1	CASSPSGRVSSYNEQFF
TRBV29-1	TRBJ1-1	CSVRTDSNTEAFF
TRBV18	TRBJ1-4	CASSPGTGLEEKLFF
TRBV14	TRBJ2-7	CASSEWGTETYEQYF
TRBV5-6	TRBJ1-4	CASSLSERDEKLFF
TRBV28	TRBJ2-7	CASSLSGRGTYEQYF
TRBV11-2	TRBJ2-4	CASSHGRDTKTENIQYF
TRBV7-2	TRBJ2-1	CASSANPGQPNEQFF
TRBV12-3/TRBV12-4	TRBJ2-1	CASRYFNEQFF
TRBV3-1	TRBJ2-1	CASSPKGAIEQFF
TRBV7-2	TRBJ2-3	CASSQGGLAGDTQYF
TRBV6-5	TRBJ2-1	CASSWGQGASEQFF
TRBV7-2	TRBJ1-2	CASSSGTGDKYGYTF
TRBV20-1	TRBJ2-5	CSASSREKIKTQYF
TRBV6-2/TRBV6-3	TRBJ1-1	CASSYRRMNTEAFF
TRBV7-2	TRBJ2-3	CASSLRDKGWFSTDTQYF
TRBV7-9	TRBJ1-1	CASSLSRDTDEAFF
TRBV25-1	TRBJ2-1	CASSDGSDSTYNEQFF
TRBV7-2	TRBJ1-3	CASRLDGTSGNTIYF
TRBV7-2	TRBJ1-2	CASSSRSTDYTF
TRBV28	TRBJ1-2	CASSLQVSYGYTF
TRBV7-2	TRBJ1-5	CASSPGQGRGQPQHF
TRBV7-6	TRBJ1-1	CASSLGGGSNTEAFF
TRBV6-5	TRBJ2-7	CASSYSFAGATYEQYF
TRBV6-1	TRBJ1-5	CASSEGQDSNQPQHF
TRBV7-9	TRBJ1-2	CASSLVQGASGYTF
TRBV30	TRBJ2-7	CAWSLTYEQYF
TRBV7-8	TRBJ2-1	CASSLGISGGGYNEQFF
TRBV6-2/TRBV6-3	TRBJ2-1	CASSYPDREGRNEQFF
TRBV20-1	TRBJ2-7	CSARYPGTSGHYEQYF
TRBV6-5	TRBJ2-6	CASSYWMMAGANVLTF